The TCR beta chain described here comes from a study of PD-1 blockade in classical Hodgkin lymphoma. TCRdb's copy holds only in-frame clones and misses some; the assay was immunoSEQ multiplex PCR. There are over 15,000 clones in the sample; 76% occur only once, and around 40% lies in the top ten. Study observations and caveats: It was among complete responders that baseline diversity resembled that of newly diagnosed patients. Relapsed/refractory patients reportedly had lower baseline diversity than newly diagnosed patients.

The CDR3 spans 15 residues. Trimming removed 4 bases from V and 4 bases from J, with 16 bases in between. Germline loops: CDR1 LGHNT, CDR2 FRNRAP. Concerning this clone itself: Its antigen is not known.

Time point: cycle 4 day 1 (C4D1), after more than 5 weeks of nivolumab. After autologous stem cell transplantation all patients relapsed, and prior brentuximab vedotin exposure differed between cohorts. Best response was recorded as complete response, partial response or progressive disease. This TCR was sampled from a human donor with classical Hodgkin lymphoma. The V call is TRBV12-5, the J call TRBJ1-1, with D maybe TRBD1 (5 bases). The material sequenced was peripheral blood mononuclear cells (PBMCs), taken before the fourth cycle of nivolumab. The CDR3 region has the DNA TGTGCTAGTGGTTCCCCTCCGGGGGGTGGCACTGAAGCTTTCTTT. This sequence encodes CASGSPPGGGTEAFF.